These 30 T cell receptor beta chains originate from one sample sequenced in a study of CD8 T cells in ankylosing spondylitis. The study, taken as a whole, reports: In ankylosing spondylitis blood, a motif of roughly eight highly homologous TCR beta variants appeared characteristic.

TCRdb reprocessed the 5' RACE reads with MiXCR, giving one entry per CDR3 protein. The data hold 700,000 to 1,000,000 distinct CDR3 sequences, with 12% observed a single time. These receptors have no known antigen. Sequenced: blood, either unsorted or a sorted T cell fraction (not recorded which). Receptors originate from a male donor with ankylosing spondylitis.

The J gene is TRBJ2-1, the V gene TRBV20-1; D remains unclear. The CDR3 consists of 13 residues. Trimming cost V 5 bases and J 10 bases, with 18 bases left between them. In germline, CDR1 is DFQATT, CDR2 SNEGSKA (reference sequence). The CDR3 sequence: CSALVDSSREQFF. The CDR3 DNA reads as TGCAGTGCTCTTGTAGACTCATCCAGGGAGCAGTTCTTC.

The chain joins TRBV30 to TRBJ1-6; D call uncertain. Per the germline V gene, CDR1 is GTSNPN and CDR2 is SVGIG (reference sequence). CDR3 length: 15 residues. Trimming removed 4 bases from V and 5 bases from J, with 15 bases in between. CDR3 nucleotides: TGTGCCTGGATGCGGGCAGGAGCCGATAATTCACCCCTCCACTTT. Its protein product is CAWMRAGADNSPLHF.

This clonotype occurred a few times. The rearrangement uses TRBV5-1 and TRBJ2-7, with D unclear. Per the germline V gene, CDR1 is SGHRS and CDR2 is YFSETQ. The CDR3 sequence is 14 residues long. The V end was cut by 0 bases, the J end by 0 bases, with 7 bases between. CDR3 residues: CASSLEPGSYEQYF. The CDR3 DNA sequence: TGCGCCAGCAGCTTGGAGCCGGGCTCCTACGAGCAGTACTTC.

The chain links TRBV10-3 to TRBJ1-2, with 7 bases that match TRBD1. Germline lookup yields CDR1 ENHRY and CDR2 SYGVKD. V dropped 4 bases and J dropped 4; count of bases not matched to a gene: 6. The CDR3 spans 14 residues. CDR3 in DNA: TGTGCCATCAGTGTCAGGGACAGCATCTATGGCTACACCTTC. As protein: CAISVRDSIYGYTF.

This clonotype appeared many times. The rearrangement uses TRBV4-2 and TRBJ2-7; weak D call: TRBD2 (7 bases). This CDR3 region has 13 residues. Germline V lookup: CDR1 LGHNA, CDR2 YNFKEQ. V lost 4 bases, J lost 3 bases, and 10 bases lay in between. This CDR3 reads CASSREGGYEQYF. The CDR3 nucleotides are TGTGCCAGCAGCCGGGAGGGGGGCTACGAGCAGTACTTC.

This clonotype was counted between two and nine times. This rearrangement joins TRBV29-1 to TRBJ2-7, with D tentatively TRBD1 (6 bases). CDR3 length: 12 residues. In germline, CDR1 is SQVTM, CDR2 ANQGSEA. V lost 0 bases and J 5 bases, leaving 8 bases between the germline ends. This CDR3 is CSVEDRGNEQYF. CDR3 in DNA: TGCAGCGTTGAAGACAGGGGAAACGAGCAGTACTTC.

V gene TRBV5-1 combines with J gene TRBJ2-7, with D possibly matching TRBD1 (6 bases). CDR3 size: 15 residues. Germline V gene lookup returns CDR1 SGHRS and CDR2 YFSETQ. V was shortened by 0 bases and J by 3 bases, with 13 bases between the two germline ends. The CDR3 coding sequence is TGCGCCAGCAGCTTGGGGACGGGACACTTCTACGAGCAGTACTTC. Translated, it gives CASSLGTGHFYEQYF.

Concerning this clonotype: At one end, the junction sequence differs from germline, possibly due to a read error. V gene TRBV3-1 combines with J gene TRBJ2-4, with D hard to call. The CDR3 loop spans 13 amino acids. The germline gives CDR1 LGHDT, CDR2 YNNKEL (reference sequence). CDR3 bases: TGTGCCAGCAGCCAAGATCGGAACACTCGGGCCTCCTTC. It specifies CASSQDRNTRASF.

This clonotype was found many times. The chain carries TRBV20-1 and TRBJ2-1, with a possible D match to TRBD2 (6 bases). V was trimmed by 6 bases and J by 8 bases, leaving 20 bases between them. CDR1 and CDR2 from the germline V gene are DFQATT and SNEGSKA (reference sequence). CDR3 length equals 14 residues. This chain's CDR3 is CSALRDSRGDEQFF. The CDR3 nucleotides read TGCAGTGCGCTCCGGGACTCGAGAGGAGATGAGCAGTTCTTC.

This clonotype appeared a few times. The chain is built from TRBV18 and TRBJ2-5; D unclear. CDR3 size: 14 residues. The germline V gene has CDR1 KGHSH and CDR2 LQKENI. V was pared by 9 bases and J by 3 bases, with 17 bases between. CDR3 amino acids: CASTPSLTEETQYF. The DNA for the CDR3 is TGTGCCAGTACCCCCTCTTTGACGGAAGAGACCCAGTACTTC.

This rearrangement joins TRBV6-1 to TRBJ1-1; 7 bases align to TRBD1. The germline V gene has CDR1 MNHNS and CDR2 SASEGT. There are 15 residues in the CDR3. Germline trimming cut 7 bases from V and 1 base from J; bases unmatched to any gene: 9. The CDR3 bases are TGTGCCAGCAACCTACGGAGGGGGCGGAACACTGAAGCTTTCTTT. It translates to CASNLRRGRNTEAFF.

This clonotype was detected only a few times. This chain links TRBV4-3 with TRBJ1-2; D remains ambiguous. This CDR3 is built from 14 residues. Between the trimmed V and J ends, which lost 0 bases and 5 bases, there was a span of 10 bases. Germline loops: CDR1 LGHNA, CDR2 YSLEER. This chain's CDR3 is CASSQDLDLYGYTF. For the CDR3, the DNA is TGCGCCAGCAGCCAAGATTTAGACCTATATGGCTACACCTTC.

This chain joins TRBV3-1 and TRBJ2-7, with D possibly matching TRBD2 (8 bases). The CDR3 is 15 residues long. The germline V gene has CDR1 LGHDT and CDR2 YNNKEL (reference sequence). V shed 4 bases and J shed 0 bases, with 13 bases lying between them. The CDR3: CASSPAGDSSYEQYF. The CDR3 DNA is TGTGCCAGCAGCCCAGCGGGGGACAGCTCCTACGAGCAGTACTTC.

Ten or more counts support this clonotype. The chain joins TRBV7-2 to TRBJ1-2; weak D call: TRBD1 (6 bases). This CDR3 comprises 14 residues. V lost 5 bases to trimming and J lost 4 bases, with 14 bases between them. Germline CDR1 reads SGHTA; CDR2 reads FQGNSA. In DNA, the CDR3 is TGTGCCAGCAGCCCTCGACCAGGGGCCTATGGCTACACCTTC. Amino acids: CASSPRPGAYGYTF.

This clonotype was seen at least ten times. V gene TRBV7-2 combines with J gene TRBJ1-2, with 7 bases lining up with TRBD1. The V segment lost 3 bases and the J segment 2 bases; nucleotides outside the gene matches: 9. This CDR3 comprises 16 residues. Germline V CDR1 and CDR2: SGHTA, FQGNSA. The CDR3 reads CASSLNWNRGNYGYTF. The DNA for the CDR3 is TGTGCCAGCAGCTTGAACTGGAACAGGGGAAACTATGGCTACACCTTC. The variable domain in full, completed from reference TRBV7-2 and TRBJ1-2, reads GAGVSQSPSNKVTEKGKDVELRCDPISGHTALYWYRQSLGQGLEFLIYFQGNSAPDKSGLPSDRFSAERTGGSVSTLTIQRTQQEDSAVYLCASSLNWNRGNYGYTFGSGTRLTVV.

This clonotype showed up just a few times. The V gene is TRBV4-2, the J gene TRBJ1-2; D unresolved. V was clipped by 0 bases and J by 1 base, with 15 bases between them. The CDR3 is 17 residues long. The germline CDR1 and CDR2 sequences are LGHNA and YNFKEQ. In DNA, the CDR3 is TGTGCCAGCAGCCAAGATGTGGTCCGGGTTGATAACTATGGCTACACCTTC. The encoded protein is CASSQDVVRVDNYGYTF.

For this clonotype: This may arise from a read error, as a much more abundant clone is one base away. The V gene is TRBV29-1, the J gene TRBJ2-3, with a tentative D call TRBD2 (5 bases). V gave up 4 bases and J gave up 0 bases, with 11 bases separating them. The CDR3 runs to 14 residues. Germline loops: CDR1 SQVTM, CDR2 ANQGSEA. For the CDR3, the DNA is TGCAGCGTTGGGGGAGCTACTAGCACAGATACGCAGTATTTT. Its translation is CSVGGATSTDTQYF.

This clonotype was recorded many times. The rearrangement joins TRBV7-2 to TRBJ2-1; 11 bases map to TRBD2. This CDR3 region has 17 residues. CDR1 is SGHTA and CDR2 is FQGNSA in the germline V gene. Trimming cost V 5 bases and J 0 bases; bases outside gene matches: 6. DNA of the CDR3: TGTGCCAGCAGCCCCGGGACTAGCGGTTTCTCCTACAATGAGCAGTTCTTC. This encodes CASSPGTSGFSYNEQFF.

This clonotype was seen at least ten times. CDR3 nucleotide sequence: TGTGCCAGCAGACCGACAAGTACTACTACTAACTATGGCTACACCTTC. Its protein product is CASRPTSTTTNYGYTF. The rearrangement links TRBV7-9 to TRBJ1-2; D is ambiguous. The germline V and J ends were trimmed by 6 bases and 0 bases, with 17 bases remaining between them. This CDR3 spans 16 amino acids. Germline V gene data show CDR1 as SEHNR and CDR2 as FQNEAQ (reference sequence).

V gene TRBV9 combines with J gene TRBJ2-5; tentatively, D is TRBD1 or TRBD2 (6 bases each). V lost 3 bases and J 9 bases, leaving 12 bases between the germline ends. The CDR3 sequence is 12 residues long. CDR1 is SGDLS, CDR2 YYNGEE, per germline. The CDR3 protein is CASSAQGGPQYF. The CDR3 coding sequence is TGTGCCAGCAGCGCCCAAGGGGGGCCCCAGTACTTC. The full variable domain, with the rest looked up from reference TRBV9 and TRBJ2-5, is DSGVTQTPKHLITATGQRVTLRCSPRSGDLSVYWYQQSLDQGLQFLIQYYNGEERAKGNILERFSAQQFPDLHSELNLSSLELGDSALYFCASSAQGGPQYFGPGTRLLVL.

This clonotype was seen a handful of times. The rearrangement uses TRBV7-9 and TRBJ1-6; D is unresolved. The CDR3 is made up of 14 amino acids. In germline, CDR1 is SEHNR, CDR2 FQNEAQ (reference sequence). With 5 bases removed from V and 9 bases from J, the gap between germline ends came to 14 bases. The CDR3 reads CASSPGRTGSPLHF. CDR3 nucleotides: TGTGCCAGCAGCCCCGGTCGAACGGGTTCACCCCTCCACTTT.

J is TRBJ2-5 and V is TRBV9; D is perhaps TRBD2 (5 bases). This CDR3 has 15 residues. The V and J ends lost 0 bases and 7 bases respectively, with 16 bases between them. CDR1 and CDR2 from the germline V gene are SGDLS and YYNGEE. CDR3 amino acids: CASSVAGSGVGTQYF. The CDR3 DNA is TGTGCCAGCAGCGTAGCAGGATCCGGGGTAGGGACCCAGTACTTC.

The genes are TRBV5-6 and TRBJ2-7; no clear D. V was shortened by 6 bases and J by 0 bases, with 16 bases between the two germline ends. This CDR3 has 15 residues. Germline V gives CDR1 SGHDT, CDR2 YYEEEE. The CDR3 DNA follows: TGTGCCAGCACGCTTGGCCTAGTGGGCTCCTACGAGCAGTACTTC. Translating it yields CASTLGLVGSYEQYF.

Note on this clonotype: Sequence at one end of the junction differs from germline and may be a read error. This sequence joins TRBV4-2 and TRBJ2-7, with a tentative D call TRBD1 (6 bases). The CDR3 is 15 residues long. Germline loops: CDR1 LGHNA, CDR2 YNFKEQ. CDR3 bases: TGTGCCACCAGCCAAGCTTTCGCAGGGGTCGACGAGCAGTACTTC. It is translated as CATSQAFAGVDEQYF.

This clonotype has a handful of counts. This chain links TRBV6-1 with TRBJ1-5; 7 bases match TRBD1. The CDR3 runs to 14 residues. Germline values: CDR1 MNHNS, CDR2 SASEGT. V lost 6 bases to trimming and J lost 9 bases; unmatched junction nucleotides: 11. The CDR3 nucleotides are TGTGCCAGCAGCCCCGGGACAGCTCCTGGGCCCCAGCATTTT. Protein: CASSPGTAPGPQHF.

The chain carries TRBV5-5 and TRBJ2-4, with no clear D. Germline V gene sequence: CDR1 SGHKS, CDR2 YYEKEE (reference sequence). V lost 6 bases and J 0 bases, leaving 16 bases between the germline ends. This CDR3 has 16 residues. CDR3 residues: CASIPFLGLAKNIQYF. CDR3 coding DNA: TGTGCCAGCATCCCATTCTTGGGTTTAGCCAAAAACATTCAGTACTTC.

The chain joins TRBV11-2 to TRBJ1-6, with 9 bases fitting TRBD1. CDR1 and CDR2 (germline): SGHAT, FQNNGV. Trimming took 2 bases from V and 13 from J; bases not matched to a gene: 6. This CDR3 contains 14 residues. The CDR3 is CASSLSGTGTPLHF. The CDR3 nucleotides read TGTGCCAGCAGCTTATCCGGGACAGGGACCCCCCTCCACTTT. Drawing the rest from reference TRBV11-2 and TRBJ1-6, the complete variable domain is EAGVAQSPRYKIIEKRQSVAFWCNPISGHATLYWYQQILGQGPKLLIQFQNNGVVDDSQLPKDRFSAERLKGVDSTLKIQPAKLEDSAVYLCASSLSGTGTPLHFGNGTRLTVT.

This clonotype was found a few times. The chain links TRBV7-9 to TRBJ1-4; the D gene is possibly TRBD1 (5 bases). The germline gives CDR1 SEHNR, CDR2 FQNEAQ (reference sequence). V was shortened by 4 bases and J by 4 bases, with 10 bases between the two germline ends. The CDR3 length is 14 residues. CDR3 loop: CASSSGPINEKLFF. The CDR3 nucleotides read TGTGCCAGCAGCTCGGGACCGATTAATGAAAAACTGTTTTTT. Drawing the rest from reference TRBV7-9 and TRBJ1-4, the complete variable domain is DTGVSQNPRHKITKRGQNVTFRCDPISEHNRLYWYRQTLGQGPEFLTYFQNEAQLEKSRLLSDRFSAERPKGSFSTLEIQRTEQGDSAMYLCASSSGPINEKLFFGSGTQLSVL.

This clonotype has more than one count but fewer than ten. V usage is TRBV5-1 and J usage is TRBJ2-7, with 10 bases matching TRBD1. V dropped 0 bases and J dropped 0; count of bases not matched to a gene: 3. The CDR3 has 16 amino acids. The germline V gene has CDR1 SGHRS and CDR2 YFSETQ. This CDR3 is CASSLGTGGDSYEQYF. In DNA, the CDR3 is TGCGCCAGCAGCTTGGGGACAGGGGGGGACTCCTACGAGCAGTACTTC.

This clonotype has only a few counts. The V gene is TRBV5-1, the J gene TRBJ2-2, with 7 bases aligning to TRBD2. The CDR3 sequence is 16 residues long. V lost 0 bases, J lost 2 bases, and 4 bases stayed unmatched. The germline V gene has CDR1 SGHRS and CDR2 YFSETQ. CDR3 nucleotide sequence: TGCGCCAGCAGCTTGGAGAGCGGGACCAACACCGGGGAGCTGTTTTTT. Translation gives CASSLESGTNTGELFF.